This TCR beta chain was sequenced in a study of T-cell memory formation after mild COVID-19. A single record per CDR3 protein comes from TCRdb applying MiXCR to the 5' RACE reads. This sample has about 280,000 distinct CDR3 sequences; approximately 8.4% occur once, and the top ten carry 22%. For this clonotype: Its target is not known.

Germline CDR1 and CDR2: SEHNR and FQNEAQ (reference sequence). The ends lost 5 bases at V and 4 bases at J; junction bases unmatched: 7. The CDR3 spans 14 residues. Overall study results and limits: Second-wave clones peaking on day 37 lacked confirmed SARS-CoV-2 specificity.

The V gene is TRBV7-9, the J gene TRBJ2-5, with 7 nucleotides matching TRBD1. Input material: PBMCs or a T cell subset sorted from them (not recorded which). This clonotype was sampled from a young man who had mild COVID-19 (a few samples of this study predate the infection). Cell type and time point are not known. The CDR3 nucleotides are TGTGCCAGCAGCCTATCTACAGGGGCAGAGACCCAGTACTTC. Its translation: CASSLSTGAETQYF.